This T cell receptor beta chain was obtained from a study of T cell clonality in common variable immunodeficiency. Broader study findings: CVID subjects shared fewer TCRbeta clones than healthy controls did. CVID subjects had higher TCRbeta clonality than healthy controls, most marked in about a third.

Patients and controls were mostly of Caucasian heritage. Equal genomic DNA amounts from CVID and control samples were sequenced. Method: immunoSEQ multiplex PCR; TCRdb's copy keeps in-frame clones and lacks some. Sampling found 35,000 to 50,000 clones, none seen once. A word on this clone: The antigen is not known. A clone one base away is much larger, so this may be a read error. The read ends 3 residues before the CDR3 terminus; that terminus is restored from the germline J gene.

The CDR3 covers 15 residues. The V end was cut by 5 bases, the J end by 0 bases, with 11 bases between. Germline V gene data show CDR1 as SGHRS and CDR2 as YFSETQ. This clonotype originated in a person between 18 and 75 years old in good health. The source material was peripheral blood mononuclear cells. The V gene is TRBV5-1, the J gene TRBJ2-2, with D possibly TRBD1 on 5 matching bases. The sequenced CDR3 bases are TGCGCCAGCAGAGGCAACAGGACGAACACCGGGGAG. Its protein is CASRGNRTNTGE. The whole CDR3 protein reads CASRGNRTNTGELFF.